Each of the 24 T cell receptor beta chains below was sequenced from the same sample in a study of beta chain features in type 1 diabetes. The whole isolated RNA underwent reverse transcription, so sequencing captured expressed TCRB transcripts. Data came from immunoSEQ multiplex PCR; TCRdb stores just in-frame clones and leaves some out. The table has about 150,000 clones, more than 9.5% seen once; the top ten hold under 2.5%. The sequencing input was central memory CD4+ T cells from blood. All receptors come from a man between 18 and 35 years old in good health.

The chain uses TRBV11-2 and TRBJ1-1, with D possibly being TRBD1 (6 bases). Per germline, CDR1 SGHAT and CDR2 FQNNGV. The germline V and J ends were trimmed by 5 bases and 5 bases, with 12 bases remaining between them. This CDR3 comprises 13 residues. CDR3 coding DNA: TGTGCCAGCAGCCCACGGACAGATACTGAAGCTTTCTTT. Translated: CASSPRTDTEAFF.

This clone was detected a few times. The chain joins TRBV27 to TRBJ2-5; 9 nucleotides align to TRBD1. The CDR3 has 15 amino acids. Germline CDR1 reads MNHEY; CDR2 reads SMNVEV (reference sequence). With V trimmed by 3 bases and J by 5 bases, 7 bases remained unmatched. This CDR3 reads CASSFLRQGVETQYF. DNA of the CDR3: TGTGCCAGCAGTTTTCTCCGACAGGGGGTCGAGACCCAGTACTTC.

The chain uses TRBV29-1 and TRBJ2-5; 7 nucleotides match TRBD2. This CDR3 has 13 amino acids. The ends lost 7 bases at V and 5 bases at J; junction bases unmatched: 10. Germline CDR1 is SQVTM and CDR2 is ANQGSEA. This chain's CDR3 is CSATSPTSETQYF. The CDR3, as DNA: TGCAGCGCGACTAGCCCCACCTCCGAGACCCAGTACTTC.

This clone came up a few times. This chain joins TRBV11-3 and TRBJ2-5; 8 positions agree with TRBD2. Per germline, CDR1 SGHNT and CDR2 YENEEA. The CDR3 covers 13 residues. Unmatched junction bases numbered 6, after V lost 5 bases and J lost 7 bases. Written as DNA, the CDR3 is TGTGCCAGCAGCGCGACTAGCGCCGGGACCCAGTACTTC. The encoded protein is CASSATSAGTQYF.

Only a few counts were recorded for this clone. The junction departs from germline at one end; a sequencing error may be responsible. In nucleotides, the CDR3 is TGTGCCAGTAGTGTAGACAGGGTTTACAATGAGCAGTTCTTC. Amino acid sequence: CASSVDRVYNEQFF. V and J are TRBV19 and TRBJ2-1; 7 positions match TRBD1. The CDR3 runs to 14 residues. Per germline, CDR1 LNHDA and CDR2 SQIVND (reference sequence). Full variable domain (missing parts from reference TRBV19 and TRBJ2-1): DGGITQSPKYLFRKEGQNVTLSCEQNLNHDAMYWYRQDPGQGLRLIYYSQIVNDFQKGDIAEGYSVSREKKESFPLTVTSAQKNPTAFYLCASSVDRVYNEQFFGPGTRLTVL.

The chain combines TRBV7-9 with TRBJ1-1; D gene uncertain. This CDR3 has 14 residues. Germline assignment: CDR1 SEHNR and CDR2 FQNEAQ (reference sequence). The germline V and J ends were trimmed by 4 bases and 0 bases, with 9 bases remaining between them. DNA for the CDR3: TGTGCCAGCAGCTCGCACACAGTGAACACTGAAGCTTTCTTT. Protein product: CASSSHTVNTEAFF.

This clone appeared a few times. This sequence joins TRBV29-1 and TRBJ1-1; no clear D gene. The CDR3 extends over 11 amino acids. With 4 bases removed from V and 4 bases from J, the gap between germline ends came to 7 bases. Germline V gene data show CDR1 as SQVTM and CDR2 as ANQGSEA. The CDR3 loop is CSVGGFTEAFF. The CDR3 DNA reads TGCAGCGTTGGGGGATTCACTGAAGCTTTCTTT.

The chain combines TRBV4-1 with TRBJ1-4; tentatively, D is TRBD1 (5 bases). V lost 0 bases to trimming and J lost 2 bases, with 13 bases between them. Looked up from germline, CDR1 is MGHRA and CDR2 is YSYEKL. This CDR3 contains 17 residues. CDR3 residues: CASSQDPKTVTNEKLFF. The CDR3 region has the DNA TGCGCCAGCAGCCAAGATCCAAAGACAGTGACTAATGAAAAACTGTTTTTT.

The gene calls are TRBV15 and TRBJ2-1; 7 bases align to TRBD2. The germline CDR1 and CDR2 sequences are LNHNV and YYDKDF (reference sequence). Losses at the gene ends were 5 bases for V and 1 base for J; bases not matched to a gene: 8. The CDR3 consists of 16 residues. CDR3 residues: CATSLIAGVSYNEQFF. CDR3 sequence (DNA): TGTGCCACCAGCCTGATAGCGGGCGTTTCCTACAATGAGCAGTTCTTC.

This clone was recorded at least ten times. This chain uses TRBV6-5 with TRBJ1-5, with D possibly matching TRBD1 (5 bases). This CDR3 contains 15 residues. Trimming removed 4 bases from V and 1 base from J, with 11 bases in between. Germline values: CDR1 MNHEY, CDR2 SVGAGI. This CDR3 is CASSWGRVSNQPQHF. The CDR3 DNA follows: TGTGCCAGCAGTTGGGGCAGGGTGAGCAATCAGCCCCAGCATTTT.

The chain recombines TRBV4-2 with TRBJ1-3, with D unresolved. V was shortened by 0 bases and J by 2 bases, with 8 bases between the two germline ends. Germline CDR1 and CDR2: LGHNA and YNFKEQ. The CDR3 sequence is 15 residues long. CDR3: CASSQEVQTGNTIYF. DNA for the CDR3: TGTGCCAGCAGCCAAGAGGTGCAGACTGGAAACACCATATATTTT.

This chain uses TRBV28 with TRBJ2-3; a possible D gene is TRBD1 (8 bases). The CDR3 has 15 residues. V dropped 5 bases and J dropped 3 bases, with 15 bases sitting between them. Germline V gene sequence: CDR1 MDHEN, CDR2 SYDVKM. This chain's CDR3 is CASSSRGRGTDTQYF. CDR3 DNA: TGTGCCAGCAGTAGCAGGGGGCGGGGGACAGATACGCAGTATTTT.

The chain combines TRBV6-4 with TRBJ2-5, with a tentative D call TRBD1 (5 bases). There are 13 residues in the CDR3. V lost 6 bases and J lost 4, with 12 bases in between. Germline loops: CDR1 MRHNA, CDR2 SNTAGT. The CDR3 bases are TGTGCCAGCAGCCTGGAAAGGGGAGAGACCCAGTACTTC. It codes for CASSLERGETQYF.

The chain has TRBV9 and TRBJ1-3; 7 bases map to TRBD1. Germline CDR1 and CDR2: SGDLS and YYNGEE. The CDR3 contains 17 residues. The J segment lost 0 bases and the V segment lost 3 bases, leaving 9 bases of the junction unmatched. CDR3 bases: TGTGCCAGCAGCGGGTTAATCGGGACAGACTCTGGAAACACCATATATTTT. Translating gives CASSGLIGTDSGNTIYF. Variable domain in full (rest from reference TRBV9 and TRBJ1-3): DSGVTQTPKHLITATGQRVTLRCSPRSGDLSVYWYQQSLDQGLQFLIQYYNGEERAKGNILERFSAQQFPDLHSELNLSSLELGDSALYFCASSGLIGTDSGNTIYFGEGSWLTVV.

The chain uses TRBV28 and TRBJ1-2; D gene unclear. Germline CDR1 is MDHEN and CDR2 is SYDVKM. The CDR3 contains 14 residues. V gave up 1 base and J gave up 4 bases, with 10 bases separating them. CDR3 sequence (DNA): TGTGCCAGCAGTTTATCGGGAGTTAGCTATGGCTACACCTTC. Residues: CASSLSGVSYGYTF.

CDR3 region: CASSQILTYEQYF. CDR3 coding DNA: TGCGCCAGCAGCCAAATTCTAACCTACGAGCAGTACTTC. The V and J genes are TRBV4-3 and TRBJ2-7; D is undetermined. V lost 2 bases and J lost 2, with 7 bases in between. CDR3 length: 13 amino acids. The germline V gene encodes CDR1 LGHNA and CDR2 YSLEER.

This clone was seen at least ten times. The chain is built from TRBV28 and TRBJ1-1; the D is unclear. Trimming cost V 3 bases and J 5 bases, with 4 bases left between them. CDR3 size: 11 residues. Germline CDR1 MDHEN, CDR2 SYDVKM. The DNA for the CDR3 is TGTGCCAGCAGTTTGGGGACTGAAGCTTTCTTT. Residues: CASSLGTEAFF.

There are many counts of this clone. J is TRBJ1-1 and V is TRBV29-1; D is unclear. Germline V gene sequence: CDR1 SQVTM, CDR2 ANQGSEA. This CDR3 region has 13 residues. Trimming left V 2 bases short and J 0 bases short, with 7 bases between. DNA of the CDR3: TGCAGCGTTGAAAACAGCATGAACACTGAAGCTTTCTTT. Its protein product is CSVENSMNTEAFF. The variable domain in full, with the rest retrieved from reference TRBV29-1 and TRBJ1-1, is SAVISQKPSRDICQRGTSLTIQCQVDSQVTMMFWYRQQPGQSLTLIATANQGSEATYESGFVIDKFPISRPNLTFSTLTVSNMSPEDSSIYLCSVENSMNTEAFFGQGTRLTVV.

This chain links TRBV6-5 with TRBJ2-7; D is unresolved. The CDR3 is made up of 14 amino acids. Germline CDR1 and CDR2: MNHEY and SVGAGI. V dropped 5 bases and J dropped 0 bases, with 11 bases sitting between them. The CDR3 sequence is CASSPRADSYEQYF. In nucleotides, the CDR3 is TGTGCCAGCAGTCCTCGTGCGGACTCCTACGAGCAGTACTTC.

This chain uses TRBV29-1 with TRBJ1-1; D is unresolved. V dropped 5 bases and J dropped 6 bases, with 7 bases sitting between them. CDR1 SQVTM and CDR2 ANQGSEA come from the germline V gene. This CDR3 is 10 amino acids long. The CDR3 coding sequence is TGCAGCGTTTGTTGCCCTGAAGCTTTCTTT. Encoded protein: CSVCCPEAFF.

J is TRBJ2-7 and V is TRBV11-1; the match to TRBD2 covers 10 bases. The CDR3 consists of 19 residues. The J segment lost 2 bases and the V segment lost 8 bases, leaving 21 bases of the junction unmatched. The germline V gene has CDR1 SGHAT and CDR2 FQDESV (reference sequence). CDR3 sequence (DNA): TGTGCCAGCTCCCGAAGGGGGCTAGCGGGAGCGGCTTACACCTACGAGCAGTACTTC. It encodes CASSRRGLAGAAYTYEQYF.

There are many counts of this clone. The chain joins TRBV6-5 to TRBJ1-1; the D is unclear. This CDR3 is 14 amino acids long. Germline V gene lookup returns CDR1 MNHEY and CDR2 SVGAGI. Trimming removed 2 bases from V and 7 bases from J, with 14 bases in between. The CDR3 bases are TGTGCCAGCAGTTACGGTGGCAGGTCCTTTGAAGCTTTCTTT. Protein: CASSYGGRSFEAFF.

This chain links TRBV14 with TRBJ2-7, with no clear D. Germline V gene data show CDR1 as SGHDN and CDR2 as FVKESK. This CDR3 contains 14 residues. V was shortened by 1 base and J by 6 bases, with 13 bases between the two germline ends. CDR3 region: CASSQGQPGLEQYF. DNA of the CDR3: TGTGCCAGCAGCCAAGGGCAGCCTGGGCTCGAGCAGTACTTC.

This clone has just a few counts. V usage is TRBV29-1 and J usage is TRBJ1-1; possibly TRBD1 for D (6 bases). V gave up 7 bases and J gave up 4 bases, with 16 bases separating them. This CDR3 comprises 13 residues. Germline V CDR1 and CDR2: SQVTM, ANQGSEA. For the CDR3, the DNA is TGCAGCGGGGAGGAAGGGGGTCGCACTGAAGCTTTCTTT. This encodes CSGEEGGRTEAFF.